This T cell receptor beta chain was documented in a study of blood T cells in healthy people across ages. A second PCR of roughly 6 to 12 cycles used a sample-barcoded 5' primer and a J-beta primer mix. TCRdb recomputed calls from the 5' RACE reads with MiXCR, one row per CDR3 protein. Seen here are some 900,000 distinct CDR3 sequences, less than 35% observed once, and the top ten hold 15% to 20%. The receptor was isolated from a woman aged 80 or over in good health. The sample consisted of blood.

The DNA of the CDR3 is TGCAGTGCAAGGACAGGGTTTTTCTATGGCTACACCTTC. Its translation is CSARTGFFYGYTF. V usage is TRBV20-1 and J usage is TRBJ1-2; 8 positions agree with TRBD1. Germline CDR1 and CDR2: DFQATT and SNEGSKA (reference sequence). This CDR3 is built from 13 residues. With 6 bases clipped from V and 4 bases from J, the junction kept 7 bases outside the gene matches.